This TCR beta chain originates from a study of identical twins. Trimming took 8 bases from V and 2 from J; bases not matched to a gene: 18. CDR3 length equals 18 residues. The germline V gene has CDR1 LGHNA and CDR2 YNFKEQ. This clonotype was seen more than once but under ten times. The antigen is unknown. Findings and limits, study-wide: Interpretation of the results relied on cross-sectional statistical analysis and not on following the same donors. Out-of-frame TCR alpha sharing in monozygotic twins exceeded recombination model predictions.

The authors used template switching to add a universal primer site and gave cDNA unique molecular identifiers. MiXCR, run by TCRdb on the 5' RACE reads, gives a single entry per CDR3 protein. There are approximately 1.8 million distinct CDR3 sequences in the sample; under 35% occur only once, and 0.25% to 0.3% lies in the top ten. The chain is built from TRBV4-2 and TRBJ2-7, with 10 bases lining up with TRBD2. Sequenced: cord blood. The TCR originated in a newborn girl in good health. The CDR3 spells CASSPIAGGKRSTYEQYF. CDR3 in DNA: TGTGCCAGCTCCCCTATAGCGGGAGGTAAAAGGAGCACCTACGAGCAGTACTTC.